This entry lists 8 T cell receptor beta chains sequenced from one sample in a study of cytomegalovirus exposure and HLA in healthy donors. It was with 60 Vbeta and 13 Jbeta primers that the PCR ran. Assay: immunoSEQ multiplex PCR; the TCRdb copy retains only in-frame clones and omits some. The repertoire holds around 120,000 clones, roughly 78% seen once, with approximately 3% in the top ten. Sequenced input: PBMCs. These receptors all stem from a woman aged 40 to 49 in good health and CMV-seronegative.

This clone showed up just once. The chain uses TRBV5-5 and TRBJ2-7; 13 bases map to TRBD2. The CDR3 runs 15 residues. With 4 bases clipped from V and 2 bases from J, the junction kept 3 bases outside the gene matches. Germline values: CDR1 SGHKS, CDR2 YYEKEE (reference sequence). As DNA, the CDR3 is TGTGCCAGCAGCACCGGACTAGCGGGGGCCTACGAGCAGTACTTC. Protein product: CASSTGLAGAYEQYF.

The J gene is TRBJ1-4, the V gene TRBV19; D is uncertain. The CDR3 is made up of 14 amino acids. V lost 5 bases, J lost 6 bases, and 13 bases lay in between. The germline V gene encodes CDR1 LNHDA and CDR2 SQIVND (reference sequence). CDR3 nucleotides: TGTGCCAGTAGTGCAAGAGTGGGAGATGAAAAACTGTTTTTT. Its protein product is CASSARVGDEKLFF.

The V gene is TRBV18, the J gene TRBJ2-2; 10 bases are a match to TRBD1. Trimming took 6 bases from V and 7 from J; bases not matched to a gene: 11. This CDR3 has 16 residues. Germline CDR1 and CDR2: KGHSH and LQKENI. CDR3 sequence (DNA): TGTGCCAGCTCGCCCAGACAGGGGGCGCATGGCGGGGAGCTGTTTTTT. This encodes CASSPRQGAHGGELFF. Together with reference TRBV18 and TRBJ2-2, the CDR3 gives the full variable domain: NAGVMQNPRHLVRRRGQEARLRCSPMKGHSHVYWYRQLPEEGLKFMVYLQKENIIDESGMPKERFSAEFPKEGPSILRIQQVVRGDSAAYFCASSPRQGAHGGELFFGEGSRLTVL.

The chain employs TRBV28 and TRBJ2-6; the D gene is possibly TRBD1 (5 bases). Germline V gives CDR1 MDHEN, CDR2 SYDVKM. V lost 2 bases to trimming and J lost 0 bases, with 14 bases between them. The CDR3 has 18 residues. CDR3 protein: CASSLRVGASSGANVLTF. CDR3 sequence (DNA): TGTGCCAGCAGTTTAAGGGTAGGGGCCAGCTCTGGGGCCAACGTCCTGACTTTC.

This clone has just a few counts. The chain is built from TRBV5-6 and TRBJ2-5, with TRBD1 identical over 8 bases. V dropped 4 bases and J dropped 1; count of bases not matched to a gene: 6. Germline assignment: CDR1 SGHDT and CDR2 YYEEEE. The CDR3 length is 15 residues. The CDR3 protein is CASSLRTGTQETQYF. The CDR3 coding sequence is TGTGCCAGCAGCCTACGGACAGGGACCCAAGAGACCCAGTACTTC.

The genes are TRBV7-2 and TRBJ2-3; 7 bases line up with TRBD2. CDR3 length: 13 amino acids. Germline lookup yields CDR1 SGHTA and CDR2 FQGNSA. V was clipped by 9 bases and J by 2 bases; unmatched bases: 5. DNA of the CDR3: TGTGCCAGTGCGGGGGTGAACACAGATACGCAGTATTTT. It codes for CASAGVNTDTQYF. The complete variable domain, with remaining parts taken from reference TRBV7-2 and TRBJ2-3, reads GAGVSQSPSNKVTEKGKDVELRCDPISGHTALYWYRQSLGQGLEFLIYFQGNSAPDKSGLPSDRFSAERTGGSVSTLTIQRTQQEDSAVYLCASAGVNTDTQYFGPGTRLTVL.

In this sample, this clone turned up a few times. The gene calls are TRBV5-6 and TRBJ1-1; D gene ambiguous. Trimming pared 0 bases from V and 3 bases from J, leaving 9 bases between. Germline CDR1 and CDR2: SGHDT and YYEEEE. The CDR3 sequence is 14 residues long. CDR3 amino acids: CASSLGSVYTEAFF. The CDR3 nucleotides read TGTGCCAGCAGCTTGGGTAGTGTATACACTGAAGCTTTCTTT.

The chain recombines TRBV10-3 with TRBJ2-3; TRBD1 agrees at 9 bases. Germline CDR1 is ENHRY and CDR2 is SYGVKD. V lost 6 bases, J lost 1 base, and 5 bases stayed unmatched. The CDR3 spans 15 residues. CDR3 region: CAIRNRDRGTDTQYF. The CDR3 bases are TGTGCCATCAGGAACCGGGACAGGGGCACAGATACGCAGTATTTT.